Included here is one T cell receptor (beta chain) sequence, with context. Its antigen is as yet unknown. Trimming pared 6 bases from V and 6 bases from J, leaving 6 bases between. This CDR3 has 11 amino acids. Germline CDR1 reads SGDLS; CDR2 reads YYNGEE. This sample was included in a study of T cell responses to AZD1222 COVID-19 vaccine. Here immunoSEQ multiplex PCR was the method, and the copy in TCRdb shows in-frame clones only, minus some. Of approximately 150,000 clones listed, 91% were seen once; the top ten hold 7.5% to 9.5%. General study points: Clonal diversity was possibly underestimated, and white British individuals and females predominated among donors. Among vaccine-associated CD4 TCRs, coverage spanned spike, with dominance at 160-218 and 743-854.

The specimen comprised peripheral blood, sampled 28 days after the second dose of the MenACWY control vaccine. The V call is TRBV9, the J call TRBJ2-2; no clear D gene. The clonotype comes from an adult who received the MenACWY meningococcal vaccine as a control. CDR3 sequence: CASNRAGELFF. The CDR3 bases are TGTGCCAGCAATCGCGCCGGGGAGCTGTTTTTT.